This T cell receptor beta chain stems from a study of T cells in Graves' hyperthyroidism and ophthalmopathy. As for the study in general: Before treatment of any kind, peripheral blood was taken at initial diagnosis.

This clonotype was seen many times. RNA transcripts yielded amplified TCR beta CDR3 regions. HTBI primers were the set used in a first-round RT-PCR of the TCR CDR3. In TCRdb, the multiplex PCR reads were re-called with MiXCR into one record per CDR3 protein. This sample carries a few hundred thousand distinct CDR3 sequences, about a sixth of them seen once, and the ten largest clones take approximately 14%. Each 10 ml fresh peripheral blood draw supplied the PBMCs. Deletions cut 1 base from V and 4 bases from J, with 10 bases between. In germline, CDR1 is PRHDT, CDR2 FYEKMQ (reference sequence). This CDR3 is built from 14 residues.

Sequencing input: blood. This TCR derives from a woman aged 18-30 years with Graves' hyperthyroidism. The V and J genes are TRBV13 and TRBJ1-1; D is possibly TRBD1 (6 bases). CDR3 sequence (DNA): TGTGCCAGCAGCTTAGTCAGGGGTGGCACTGAAGCTTTCTTT. Amino acid sequence: CASSLVRGGTEAFF.